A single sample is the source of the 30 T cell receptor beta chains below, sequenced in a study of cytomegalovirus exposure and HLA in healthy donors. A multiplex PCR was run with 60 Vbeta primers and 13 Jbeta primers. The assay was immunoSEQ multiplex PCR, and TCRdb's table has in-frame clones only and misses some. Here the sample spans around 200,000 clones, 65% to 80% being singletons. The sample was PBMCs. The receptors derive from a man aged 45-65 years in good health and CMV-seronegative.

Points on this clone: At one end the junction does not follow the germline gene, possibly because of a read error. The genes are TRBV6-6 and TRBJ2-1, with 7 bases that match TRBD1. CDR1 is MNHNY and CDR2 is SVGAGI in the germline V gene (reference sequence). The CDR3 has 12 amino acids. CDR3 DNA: TGTGCCAGCAGTTCCACGTTAGGACAGGTCCTCTTC. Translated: CASSSTLGQVLF.

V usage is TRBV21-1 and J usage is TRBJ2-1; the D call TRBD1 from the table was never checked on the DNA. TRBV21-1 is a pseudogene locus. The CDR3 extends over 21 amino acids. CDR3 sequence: CASSKSRTGKGTPASYNEQFF. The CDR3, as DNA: TGTGCCAGCAGCAAGTCTCGGACAGGAAAAGGGACTCCGGCCTCCTACAATGAGCAGTTCTTC.

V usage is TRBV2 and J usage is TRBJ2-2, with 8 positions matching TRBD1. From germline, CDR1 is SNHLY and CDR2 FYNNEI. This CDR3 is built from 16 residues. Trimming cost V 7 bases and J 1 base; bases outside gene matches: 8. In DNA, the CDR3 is TGTGCCAGCATAAGTTCAGGGGGCCAGAACACCGGGGAGCTGTTTTTT. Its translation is CASISSGGQNTGELFF.

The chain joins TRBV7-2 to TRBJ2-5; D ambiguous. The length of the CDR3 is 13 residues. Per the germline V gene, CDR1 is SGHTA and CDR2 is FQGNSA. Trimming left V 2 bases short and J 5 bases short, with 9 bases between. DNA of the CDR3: TGTGCCAGCAGCTTAAGCCGTCTTGAGACCCAGTACTTC. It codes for CASSLSRLETQYF.

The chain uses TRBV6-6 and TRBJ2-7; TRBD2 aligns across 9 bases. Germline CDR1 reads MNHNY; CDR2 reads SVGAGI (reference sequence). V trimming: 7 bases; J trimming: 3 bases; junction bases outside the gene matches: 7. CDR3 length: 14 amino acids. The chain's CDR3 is CASTAGTSRYEQYF. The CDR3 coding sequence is TGTGCCAGCACCGCCGGGACTAGCCGCTACGAGCAGTACTTC.

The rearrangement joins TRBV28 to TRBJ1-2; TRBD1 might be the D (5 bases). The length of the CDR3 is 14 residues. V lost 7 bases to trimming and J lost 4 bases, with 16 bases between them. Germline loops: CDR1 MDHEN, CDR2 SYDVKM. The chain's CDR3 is CASTLMGLSYGYTF. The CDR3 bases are TGTGCCAGCACCCTCATGGGGCTGAGCTATGGCTACACCTTC.

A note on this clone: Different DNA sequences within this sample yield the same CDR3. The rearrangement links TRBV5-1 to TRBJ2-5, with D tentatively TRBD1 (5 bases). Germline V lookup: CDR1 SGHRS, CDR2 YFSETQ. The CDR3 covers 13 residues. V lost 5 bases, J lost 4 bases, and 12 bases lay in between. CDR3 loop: CASSLQGRETQYF. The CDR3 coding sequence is TGCGCCAGCAGTCTGCAGGGCCGAGAGACCCAGTACTTC.

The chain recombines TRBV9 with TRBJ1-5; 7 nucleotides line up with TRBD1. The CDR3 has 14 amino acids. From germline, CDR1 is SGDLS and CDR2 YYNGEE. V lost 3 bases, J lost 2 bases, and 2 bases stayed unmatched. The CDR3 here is CASSATGGNQPQHF. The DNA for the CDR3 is TGTGCCAGCAGCGCCACAGGGGGCAATCAGCCCCAGCATTTT.

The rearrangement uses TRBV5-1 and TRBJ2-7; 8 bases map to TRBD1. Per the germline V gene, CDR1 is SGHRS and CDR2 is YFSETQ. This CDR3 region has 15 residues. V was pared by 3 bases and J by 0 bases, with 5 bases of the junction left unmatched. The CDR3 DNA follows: TGCGCCAGCAGCTCGACAGGGGCCTTCTCCTACGAGCAGTACTTC. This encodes CASSSTGAFSYEQYF.

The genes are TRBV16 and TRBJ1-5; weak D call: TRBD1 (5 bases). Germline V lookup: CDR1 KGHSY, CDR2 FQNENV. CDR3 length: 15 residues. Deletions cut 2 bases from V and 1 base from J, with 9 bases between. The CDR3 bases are TGTGCCAGCAGCCAACAGGGAGGGAGCAATCAGCCCCAGCATTTT. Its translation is CASSQQGGSNQPQHF.

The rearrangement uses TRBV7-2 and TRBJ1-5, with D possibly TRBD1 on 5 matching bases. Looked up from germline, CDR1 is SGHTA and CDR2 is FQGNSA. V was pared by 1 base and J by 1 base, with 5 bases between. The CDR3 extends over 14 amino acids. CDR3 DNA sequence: TGTGCCAGCAGCTTAGAGGGGAGCAATCAGCCCCAGCATTTT. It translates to CASSLEGSNQPQHF.

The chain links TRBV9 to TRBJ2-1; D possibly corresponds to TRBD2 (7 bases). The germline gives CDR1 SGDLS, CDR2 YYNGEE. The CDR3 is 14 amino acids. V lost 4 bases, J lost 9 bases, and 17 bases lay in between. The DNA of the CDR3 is TGTGCCAGCAGCCTACCTGGGGGGGCGGTTGAGCAGTTCTTC. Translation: CASSLPGGAVEQFF. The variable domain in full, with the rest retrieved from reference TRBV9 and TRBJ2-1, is DSGVTQTPKHLITATGQRVTLRCSPRSGDLSVYWYQQSLDQGLQFLIQYYNGEERAKGNILERFSAQQFPDLHSELNLSSLELGDSALYFCASSLPGGAVEQFFGPGTRLTVL.

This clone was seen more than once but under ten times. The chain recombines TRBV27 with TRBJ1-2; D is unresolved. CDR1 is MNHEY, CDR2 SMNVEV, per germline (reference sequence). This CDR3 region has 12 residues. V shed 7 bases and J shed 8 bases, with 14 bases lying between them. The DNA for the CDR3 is TGTGCCAGCACCCTATCACAGAGCGGCTACACCTTC. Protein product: CASTLSQSGYTF.

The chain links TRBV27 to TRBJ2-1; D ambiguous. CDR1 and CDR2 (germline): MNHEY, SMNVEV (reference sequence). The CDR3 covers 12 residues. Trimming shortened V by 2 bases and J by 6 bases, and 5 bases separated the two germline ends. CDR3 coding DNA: TGTGCCAGCAGTTTAACAGCCAATGAGCAGTTCTTC. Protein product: CASSLTANEQFF.

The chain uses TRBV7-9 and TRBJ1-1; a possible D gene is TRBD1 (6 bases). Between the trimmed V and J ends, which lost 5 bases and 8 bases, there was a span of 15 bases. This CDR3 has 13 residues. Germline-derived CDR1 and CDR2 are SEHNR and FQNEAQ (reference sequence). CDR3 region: CASSTRQVGEAFF. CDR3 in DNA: TGTGCCAGCAGCACAAGACAGGTTGGAGAAGCTTTCTTT.

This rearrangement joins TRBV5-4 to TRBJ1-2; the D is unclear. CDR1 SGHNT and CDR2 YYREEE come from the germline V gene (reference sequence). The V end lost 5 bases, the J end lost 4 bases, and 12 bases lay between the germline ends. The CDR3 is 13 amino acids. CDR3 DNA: TGTGCCAGCAGTTTACGGGCGGGCTATGGCTACACCTTC. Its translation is CASSLRAGYGYTF. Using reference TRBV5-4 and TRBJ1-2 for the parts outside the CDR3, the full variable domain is ETGVTQSPTHLIKTRGQQVTLRCSSQSGHNTVSWYQQALGQGPQFIFQYYREEENGRGNFPPRFSGLQFPNYSSELNVNALELDDSALYLCASSLRAGYGYTFGSGTRLTVV.

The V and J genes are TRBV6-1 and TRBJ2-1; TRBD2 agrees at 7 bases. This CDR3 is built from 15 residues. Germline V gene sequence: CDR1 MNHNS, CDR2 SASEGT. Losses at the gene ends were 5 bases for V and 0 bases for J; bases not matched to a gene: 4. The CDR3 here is CASSWAGDSYNEQFF. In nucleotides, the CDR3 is TGTGCCAGCAGTTGGGCGGGGGACTCCTACAATGAGCAGTTCTTC.

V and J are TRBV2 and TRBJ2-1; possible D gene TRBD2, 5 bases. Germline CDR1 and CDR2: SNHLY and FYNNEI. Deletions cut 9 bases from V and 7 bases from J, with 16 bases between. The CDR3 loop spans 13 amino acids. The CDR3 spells CARASGLENEQFF. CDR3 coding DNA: TGTGCCAGGGCCAGCGGCCTGGAGAATGAGCAGTTCTTC.

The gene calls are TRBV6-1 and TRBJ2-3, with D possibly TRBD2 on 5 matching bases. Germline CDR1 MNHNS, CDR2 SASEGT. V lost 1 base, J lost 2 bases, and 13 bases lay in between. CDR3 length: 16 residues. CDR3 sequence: CASSEGVDYFTDTQYF. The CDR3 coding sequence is TGTGCCAGCAGTGAAGGGGTTGACTACTTCACAGATACGCAGTATTTT.

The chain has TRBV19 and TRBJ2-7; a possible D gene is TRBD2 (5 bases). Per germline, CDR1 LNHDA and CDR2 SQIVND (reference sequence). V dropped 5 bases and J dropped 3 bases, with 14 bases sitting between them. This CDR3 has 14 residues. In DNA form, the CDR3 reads TGTGCCAGTAGTTCGCTAAGCGGTTACTACGAGCAGTACTTC. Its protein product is CASSSLSGYYEQYF.

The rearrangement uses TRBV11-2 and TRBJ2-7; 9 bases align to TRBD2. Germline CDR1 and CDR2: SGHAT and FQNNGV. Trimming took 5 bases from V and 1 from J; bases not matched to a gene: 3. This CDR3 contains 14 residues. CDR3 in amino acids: CASSPGLASYEQYF. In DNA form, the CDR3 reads TGTGCCAGCAGCCCGGGACTAGCTTCCTACGAGCAGTACTTC.

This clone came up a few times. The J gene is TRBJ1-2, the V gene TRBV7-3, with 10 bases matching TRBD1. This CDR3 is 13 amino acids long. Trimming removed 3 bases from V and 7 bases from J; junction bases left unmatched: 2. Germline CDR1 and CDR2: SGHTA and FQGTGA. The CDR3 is CASSLGQGLGYTF. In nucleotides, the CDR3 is TGTGCCAGCAGCTTGGGACAGGGGCTTGGCTACACCTTC.

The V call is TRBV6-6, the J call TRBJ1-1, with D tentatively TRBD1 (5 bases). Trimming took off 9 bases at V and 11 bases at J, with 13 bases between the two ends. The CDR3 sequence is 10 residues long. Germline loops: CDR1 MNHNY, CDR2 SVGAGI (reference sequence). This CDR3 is CASSQGAAFF. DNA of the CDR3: TGTGCCAGTTCCCAGGGTGCGGCTTTCTTT.

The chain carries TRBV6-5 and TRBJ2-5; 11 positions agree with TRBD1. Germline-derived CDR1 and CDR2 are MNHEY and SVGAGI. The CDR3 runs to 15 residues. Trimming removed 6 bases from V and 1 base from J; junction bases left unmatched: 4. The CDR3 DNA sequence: TGTGCCAGCAGACGGACAGGGGGCCTCCAAGAGACCCAGTACTTC. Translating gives CASRRTGGLQETQYF.

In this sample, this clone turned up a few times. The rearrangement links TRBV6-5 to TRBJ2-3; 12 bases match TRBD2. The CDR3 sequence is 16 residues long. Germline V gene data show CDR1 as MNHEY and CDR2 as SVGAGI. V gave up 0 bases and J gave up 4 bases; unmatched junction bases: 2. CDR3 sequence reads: CASSYSLAGGPDTQYF. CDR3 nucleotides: TGTGCCAGCAGTTACTCCCTAGCGGGAGGGCCAGATACGCAGTATTTT.

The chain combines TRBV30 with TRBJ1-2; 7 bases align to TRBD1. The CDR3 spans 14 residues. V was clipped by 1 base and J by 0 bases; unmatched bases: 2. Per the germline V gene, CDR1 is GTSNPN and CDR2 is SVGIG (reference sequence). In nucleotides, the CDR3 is TGTGCCTGGAGTGGGGACAGAGCTAACTATGGCTACACCTTC. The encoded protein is CAWSGDRANYGYTF. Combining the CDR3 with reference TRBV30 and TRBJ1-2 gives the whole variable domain SQTIHQWPATLVQPVGSPLSLECTVEGTSNPNLYWYRQAAGRGLQLLFYSVGIGQISSEVPQNLSASRPQDRQFILSSKKLLLSDSGFYLCAWSGDRANYGYTFGSGTRLTVV.

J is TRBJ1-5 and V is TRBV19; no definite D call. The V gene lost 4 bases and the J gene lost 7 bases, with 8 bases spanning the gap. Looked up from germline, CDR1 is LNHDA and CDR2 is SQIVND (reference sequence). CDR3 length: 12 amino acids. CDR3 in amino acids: CASSSNYQPQHF. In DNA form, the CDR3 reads TGTGCCAGTAGTAGCAACTACCAGCCCCAGCATTTT.

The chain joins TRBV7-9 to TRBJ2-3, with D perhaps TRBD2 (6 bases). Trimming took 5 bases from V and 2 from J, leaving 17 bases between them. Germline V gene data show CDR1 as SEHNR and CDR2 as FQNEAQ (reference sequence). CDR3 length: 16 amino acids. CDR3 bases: TGTGCCAGCAGCACCCGGGACTTCGGGGTCACAGATACGCAGTATTTT. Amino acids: CASSTRDFGVTDTQYF.

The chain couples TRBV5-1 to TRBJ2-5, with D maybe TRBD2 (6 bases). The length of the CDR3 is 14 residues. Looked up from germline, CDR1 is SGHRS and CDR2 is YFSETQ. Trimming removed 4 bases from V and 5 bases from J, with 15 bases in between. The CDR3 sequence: CASSPRGVMETQYF. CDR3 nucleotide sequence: TGCGCCAGCAGCCCCCGCGGGGTTATGGAGACCCAGTACTTC.

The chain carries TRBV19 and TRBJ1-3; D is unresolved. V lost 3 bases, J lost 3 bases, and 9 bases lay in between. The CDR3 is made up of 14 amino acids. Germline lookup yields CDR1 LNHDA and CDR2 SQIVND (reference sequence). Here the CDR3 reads CASSIKTHGNTIYF. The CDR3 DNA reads TGTGCCAGTAGTATTAAGACACATGGAAACACCATATATTTT. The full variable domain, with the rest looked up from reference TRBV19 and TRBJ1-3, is DGGITQSPKYLFRKEGQNVTLSCEQNLNHDAMYWYRQDPGQGLRLIYYSQIVNDFQKGDIAEGYSVSREKKESFPLTVTSAQKNPTAFYLCASSIKTHGNTIYFGEGSWLTVV.